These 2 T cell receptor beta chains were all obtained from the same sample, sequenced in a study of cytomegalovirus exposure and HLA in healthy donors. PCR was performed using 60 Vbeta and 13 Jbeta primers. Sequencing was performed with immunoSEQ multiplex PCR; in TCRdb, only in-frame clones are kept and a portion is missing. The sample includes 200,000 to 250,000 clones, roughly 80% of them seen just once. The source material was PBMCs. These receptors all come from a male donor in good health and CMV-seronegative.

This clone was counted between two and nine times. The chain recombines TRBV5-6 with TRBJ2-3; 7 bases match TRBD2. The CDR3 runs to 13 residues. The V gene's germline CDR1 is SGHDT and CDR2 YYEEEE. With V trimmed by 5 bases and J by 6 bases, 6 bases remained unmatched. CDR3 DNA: TGTGCCAGCAGGACGGTGGGGGGGGATACGCAGTATTTT. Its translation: CASRTVGGDTQYF.

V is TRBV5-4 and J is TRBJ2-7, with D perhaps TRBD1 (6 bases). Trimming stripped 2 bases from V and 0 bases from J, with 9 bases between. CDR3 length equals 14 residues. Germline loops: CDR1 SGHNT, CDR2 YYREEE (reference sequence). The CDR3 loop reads CASSLTGSSYEQYF. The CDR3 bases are TGTGCCAGCAGCTTAACAGGGAGCTCCTACGAGCAGTACTTC.